A selection of T cell receptor beta chains follows, all from one sample in a study of shared clonotypes between healthy human individuals. The method was immunoSEQ multiplex PCR; TCRdb's version includes in-frame clones alone and lacks a portion of them. The sample carries millions of clones, 85% to 95% recorded once. The sequenced sample consisted of naive CD4+ T cells sorted from blood. These receptors were taken from a man aged 18 to 29 in good health. The CDR3 runs from the conserved cysteine through the conserved F or W. D genes are given only for firm matches. Only part of the rows carry a size: once, few, many, or a class if the clone is expanded.

once	TRBV7-2	TRBD1	TRBJ1-1	TGTGCCAGCAGTCCTACAGGGGGCGTAGGGGCTTTCTTT	CASSPTGGVGAFF
-	TRBV5-1	-	TRBJ1-1	TGCGCCAGCAGCTTGGATGCAGGAGCTAACACTGAAGCTTTCTTT	CASSLDAGANTEAFF
-	TRBV27	-	TRBJ2-5	TGTGCCAGCAGTCCCTACGGGAACGGCGGGCAAGAGACCCAGTACTTC	CASSPYGNGGQETQYF
-	TRBV30	-	TRBJ2-7	TGTGCCTGGGGGGCCGGGACACGCTCCTCCTACGAGCAGTACTTC	CAWGAGTRSSYEQYF
-	TRBV6-1	-	TRBJ2-3	TGTGCCAGCAGTGACGGACGGGCAGATACGCAGTATTTT	CASSDGRADTQYF
-	TRBV18	-	TRBJ1-6	TGTGCCAGCTCACCCGCTCCCAGGTCGGGGGATTCACCCCTCCACTTT	CASSPAPRSGDSPLHF
-	TRBV7-9	-	TRBJ2-3	TGTGCCAGCAGCTTAGCTAGCGATCTAAGCACAGATACGCAGTATTTT	CASSLASDLSTDTQYF
-	TRBV7-2	-	TRBJ2-3	TGTGCCAGCACCCAAGGGACTAGCACAGATACGCAGTATTTT	CASTQGTSTDTQYF
-	TRBV28	TRBD1	TRBJ1-5	TGTGCCAGCAGTCCGGACAGGAATCTCCAGCCCCAGCATTTT	CASSPDRNLQPQHF
-	TRBV6-6	TRBD1	TRBJ1-1	TGTGCCAGCATTTTGACAGGGGGTGGCACTGAAGCTTTCTTT	CASILTGGGTEAFF
-	TRBV28	-	TRBJ1-2	TGTGCCAGCAGTTTATTGGCGACAGCTATTCCCTATGGCTACACCTTC	CASSLLATAIPYGYTF
-	TRBV6-5	-	TRBJ1-2	TGTGCCAGCAGTTACTCCAAGGACCTCTATGGCTACACCTTC	CASSYSKDLYGYTF
-	TRBV4-3	-	TRBJ2-2	TGCGCCAGCAGCCAAGAGTTGGCGGGCTCAAACACCGGGGAGCTGTTTTTT	CASSQELAGSNTGELFF
-	TRBV7-9	-	TRBJ2-2	TGTGCCAGCAGCTTATCGAACACCGGGGAGCTGTTTTTT	CASSLSNTGELFF
-	TRBV7-2	TRBD1	TRBJ2-5	TGTGCCGGACAACAGGGGGTGGAGGAGACCCAGTACTTC	CAGQQGVEETQYF
-	TRBV18	TRBD1	TRBJ1-6	TGTGCCAGCTCACAGGGACAGAATTCACCCCTCCACTTT	CASSQGQNSPLHF
once	TRBV4-1	-	TRBJ2-5	TGCGCCAGCAGTTTAAGGCGGGGCCAAGAGACCCAGTACTTC	CASSLRRGQETQYF
-	TRBV5-6	TRBD1	TRBJ1-6	TGTGCCAGCACTCGGACAGGCGAGACCCTCCACTTT	CASTRTGETLHF
-	TRBV6-5	TRBD1	TRBJ1-1	TGTGCCAGCAGGGTACCCGGGACAGGAAACACTGAAGCTTTCTTT	CASRVPGTGNTEAFF
once	TRBV5-4	-	TRBJ1-5	TGTGCCAGCAGCTTGTACGGGCCCAATCAGCCCCAGCATTTT	CASSLYGPNQPQHF
-	TRBV7-9	-	TRBJ2-6	TGTGCCAGCAGATTCCCGGACAGAGCCTCTGGGGCCAACGTCCTGACTTTC	CASRFPDRASGANVLTF
-	TRBV10-3	TRBD2	TRBJ2-2	TGTGCCATCAGTGGACTAGCGGGGATGAACACCGGGGAGCTGTTTTTT	CAISGLAGMNTGELFF
-	TRBV10-1	-	TRBJ2-3	TGCGCCAGCAGTGATTCTTTAGATACGCAGTATTTT	CASSDSLDTQYF
-	TRBV19	TRBD2	TRBJ2-3	TGTGCCAGTAGTCCCCGGACTAGCGGGGTGGGAGATACGCAGTATTTT	CASSPRTSGVGDTQYF
-	TRBV11-3	-	TRBJ2-3	TGTGCCAGCAGCTGGACCTCTAGCACAGATACGCAGTATTTT	CASSWTSSTDTQYF
-	TRBV6-5	-	TRBJ2-7	TGTGCCAGCAGTTACTCGGGCCCCTCCTACGAGCAGTACTTC	CASSYSGPSYEQYF
once	TRBV6-6	TRBD2	TRBJ2-7	TGTGCCAGCAGTGCCCCTCACGGCGGGAGAATTGACGAGCAGTACTTC	CASSAPHGGRIDEQYF
-	TRBV6-5	-	TRBJ2-5	TGTGCCAGCAGTTACTCGATGGCCAGGGCACAAGAGACCCAGTACTTC	CASSYSMARAQETQYF
-	TRBV2	TRBD1	TRBJ2-7	TGTGCCAGCAGCTCACAGGGGTACTCCTACGAGCAGTACTTC	CASSSQGYSYEQYF
-	TRBV7-6	-	TRBJ2-7	TGTGCCAGCTCTCTTGACCCCCGGGAGTACGAGCAGTACTTC	CASSLDPREYEQYF
-	TRBV7-9	-	TRBJ2-3	TGTGCCAGCAGCTTTGTCACCATACGCACAGATACGCAGTATTTT	CASSFVTIRTDTQYF
-	TRBV7-9	-	TRBJ2-7	TGTGCCAGCTCCTTAGGGACACTTCATACGAGCTCCTACGAGCAGTACTTC	CASSLGTLHTSSYEQYF
-	TRBV4-1	-	TRBJ2-1	TGCGCCAGCAGCCAAGCTATCTACTCCTACAATGAGCAGTTCTTC	CASSQAIYSYNEQFF
-	TRBV2	TRBD1	TRBJ1-2	TGTGCCAGCAGCGCGACAGGGGGTTCGGATGGCTACACCTTC	CASSATGGSDGYTF
once	TRBV7-2	-	TRBJ2-7	TGTGCCAGCAGCTTAGTGGGCAACTCCTACGAGCAGTACTTC	CASSLVGNSYEQYF
-	TRBV5-4	-	TRBJ2-1	TGTGCCAGCAGCAAGGACCCTTACAATGAGCAGTTCTTC	CASSKDPYNEQFF
many	TRBV14	TRBD1	TRBJ1-2	TGTGCCAGCAGCCGGGGACAGGTCTATGGCTACACCTTC	CASSRGQVYGYTF
-	TRBV7-2	-	TRBJ1-1	TGTGCCAGCAGCTCAAGACAGGACCCAAGCACTGAAGCTTTCTTT	CASSSRQDPSTEAFF
-	TRBV7-6	-	TRBJ2-2	TGTGCCAGCAGCTTAGATCAGGGTGACAACACCGGGGAGCTGTTTTTT	CASSLDQGDNTGELFF
-	TRBV18	-	TRBJ2-7	TGTGCCAGCTCACCAATTGAGCTCTCCGAGCAGTACTTC	CASSPIELSEQYF
-	TRBV10-3	TRBD2	TRBJ2-1	TGTGCCATCAGTCCGACGGCTAGCGGGAGGGCCGAGTCCTACAATGAGCAGTTCTTC	CAISPTASGRAESYNEQFF
-	TRBV28	TRBD1	TRBJ1-5	TGTGCCAGCAGTTTACGACAGGGGGCCCGACAGCCCCAGCATTTT	CASSLRQGARQPQHF
-	TRBV18	-	TRBJ1-2	TGTGCCAGCTCACCACCGAACAGGGAAGGGGGCTACACCTTC	CASSPPNREGGYTF
-	TRBV6-1	-	TRBJ2-5	TGTGCCAGCAGTGTCCCGGATAACCAAGAGACCCAGTACTTC	CASSVPDNQETQYF
-	TRBV19	TRBD2	TRBJ2-2	TGTGCCAGTAGTATTTTAGCGGGGGACACCGGGGAGCTGTTTTTT	CASSILAGDTGELFF
-	TRBV27	TRBD1	TRBJ1-2	TGTGCCAGCTCCGACAGGGTCACGAAATATGGCTACACCTTC	CASSDRVTKYGYTF
-	TRBV10-1	-	TRBJ2-7	TGCGCCAGCAAAAATACGGGACCGAACTCCTACGAGCAGTACTTC	CASKNTGPNSYEQYF
-	TRBV19	TRBD1	TRBJ2-7	TGTGCCAGTAGTATAGTGTTTCTGGAGACAGGGACGGTCGAGCAGTACTTC	CASSIVFLETGTVEQYF
-	TRBV2	-	TRBJ2-1	TGTGCCAGCAGTTGGGACGGCAATGAGCAGTTCTTC	CASSWDGNEQFF
-	TRBV7-9	-	TRBJ1-2	TGTGCCAGCAGCACCCTGACAGGAGACTATGGCTACACCTTC	CASSTLTGDYGYTF
-	TRBV7-9	-	TRBJ2-1	TGTGCCAGCAGCTCCGGGACGGAGCCCTACAATGAGCAGTTCTTC	CASSSGTEPYNEQFF
-	TRBV6-1	-	TRBJ2-7	TGTGCCCTGGCCCGATCCTACGAGCAGTACTTC	CALARSYEQYF
-	TRBV27	TRBD1	TRBJ2-7	TGTGCCAGCAGTCCTCTAAGGGACAGGGCCTACGAGCAGTACTTC	CASSPLRDRAYEQYF
-	TRBV5-6	TRBD2	TRBJ2-7	TGTGCCAGCAACCAAGATAGCGGGAGTCACTACGAGCAGTACTTC	CASNQDSGSHYEQYF
once	TRBV29-1	-	TRBJ2-6	TGCAGCGTTGAAGATCCATCCTCTGGGGCCAACGTCCTGACTTTC	CSVEDPSSGANVLTF
-	TRBV28	-	TRBJ2-2	TGTGCCAGCAGTTTCGCAGGGTTGGGGACCGGGGAGCTGTTTTTT	CASSFAGLGTGELFF
-	TRBV5-8	-	TRBJ1-6	TGTGCCAGCAGGGCCGGGGGCTACTATAATTCACCCCTCCACTTT	CASRAGGYYNSPLHF
-	TRBV28	-	TRBJ1-2	TGTGCCAGCAGTTTGAGTAGGAACTATGGCTACACCTTC	CASSLSRNYGYTF
once	TRBV5-4	TRBD2	TRBJ2-1	TGTGCCAGCAGCCTAATGAGACTAGCGGGGGTATTATCCTACAATGAGCAGTTCTTC	CASSLMRLAGVLSYNEQFF
-	TRBV6-5	TRBD1	TRBJ1-2	TGTGCCAGCAGTTACTCGTTGACAGGGAAGAACTATGGCTACACCTTC	CASSYSLTGKNYGYTF